This T cell receptor (beta chain) emerged from a study of OX40 agonist ivuxolimab in advanced cancers. CDR1 and CDR2 from the germline V gene are KGHSH and LQKENI. Between the trimmed V and J ends, which lost 2 bases and 2 bases, there was a span of 6 bases. The CDR3 has 14 residues. Data came from immunoSEQ multiplex PCR; TCRdb stores just in-frame clones and leaves some out. Among more than 40,000 clones, 80% to 90% were seen once, and the ten largest hold approximately 50%. This sequence was found in an adult with an advanced solid tumor such as melanoma, head and neck, liver or kidney cancer. The chain combines TRBV18 with TRBJ1-4; D gene unclear. Sequenced here: CD4+ or CD8+ T cells sorted from blood, sampled in a trial of the OX40 agonist ivuxolimab. DNA for the CDR3: TGTGCCAGCTCACCAACGAGTACTAATGAAAAACTGTTTTTT. Translating gives CASSPTSTNEKLFF.